This entry lists 6 T cell receptor beta chains sequenced from one sample in a study of blood T cells in healthy people across ages. Primers used in a second PCR of roughly 7 to 12 cycles were a sample-barcoded 5' primer and a J-beta primer mix. TCRdb ran MiXCR on the 5' RACE reads and lists one entry per CDR3 protein. The table lists about 620,000 distinct CDR3 sequences, under 25% of them singletons, with 3% to 4.5% in the top ten. Sequenced sample: blood. The receptor set was obtained from a man aged 65 to 85 in good health.

A few counts support this clonotype. The CDR3 nucleotides are TGTGCCAGCAGCTTAGAGTCGTTTGTGAGACTAGAAACGAATGAGCAGTTCTTC. This translates into CASSLESFVRLETNEQFF. The genes are TRBV7-2 and TRBJ2-5, with D possibly being TRBD2 (6 bases). The last part of the DNA fits TRBJ2-1 better; the J call may be wrong. Germline V gene lookup returns CDR1 SGHTA and CDR2 FQGNSA. This CDR3 region has 18 residues.

This clonotype was seen many times. The chain joins TRBV2 to TRBJ2-5, with 7 bases matching TRBD2. The DNA matches TRBJ2-1 better at its end, which makes the J call doubtful. CDR3 length: 13 amino acids. CDR1 is SNHLY, CDR2 FYNNEI, per germline. The CDR3 coding sequence is TGTGCCAGCAGGAGCGGGACCTACAATGAGCAGTTCTTC. It is translated as CASRSGTYNEQFF.

This clonotype was observed a handful of times. This CDR3 fails to terminate in the conserved phenylalanine or tryptophan, so it likely reflects a read error. The DNA is omitted, as the CDR3 cannot be located on it reliably, and the CDR3 follows TCRdb's listing. This chain connects TRBV6-2 or TRBV6-3 to TRBJ2-5; the table assigns TRBD1, which was not confirmed against the DNA. The germline gives CDR1 MNHEY, CDR2 SVGEGT. Including both end residues, the CDR3 is 11 amino acids long. The CDR3 sequence is CASSQGTARRL.

This clonotype was picked up many times. This sequence joins TRBV12-3 or TRBV12-4 and TRBJ1-2, with no clear D. The length of the CDR3 is 12 residues. Trimming shortened V by 3 bases and J by 6 bases, and 8 bases separated the two germline ends. Written as DNA, the CDR3 is TGTGCCAGCAGTTTTTGGGGAGATGGCTACACCTTC. Translated: CASSFWGDGYTF.

The rearrangement links TRBV19 to TRBJ1-2, with D possibly TRBD1 on 5 matching bases. Trimming removed 3 bases from V and 8 bases from J, with 22 bases in between. Looked up from germline, CDR1 is LNHDA and CDR2 is SQIVND (reference sequence). This CDR3 spans 16 amino acids. The CDR3 DNA sequence: TGTGCCAGTAGTATTCGGGGCCAAGACATTCTGGGCGGCTACACCTTC. Amino acids: CASSIRGQDILGGYTF.

Notes on this clonotype: Given a much more abundant clone one base away, this may be a read error. The chain is built from TRBV6-6 and TRBJ2-5; 8 bases are shared with TRBD2. The tail of the sequence fits TRBJ2-1 better, so the J call may be wrong. The germline V gene encodes CDR1 MNHNY and CDR2 SVGAGI (reference sequence). There are 13 residues in the CDR3. The CDR3, as DNA: TGTGCCAGCAGGTACAAGCGGGAGAATGAGCAGTTCTTC. Translating it yields CASRYKRENEQFF.